The T cell receptor beta chain described here comes from a study of T cell responses to AZD1222 COVID-19 vaccine. Data came from immunoSEQ multiplex PCR; TCRdb stores just in-frame clones and leaves some out. The table has around 140,000 clones, 80% to 90% seen once; the top ten hold more than 1.5%. CDR1 is MRHNA, CDR2 SNTAGT, per germline. V lost 1 base and J 5 bases, leaving 12 bases between the germline ends. The CDR3 is made up of 15 amino acids. This TCR came from an adult in good health. The chain is built from TRBV6-4 and TRBJ2-1; D is unresolved. The sequencing used peripheral blood, collected on day 0 of AZD1222 vaccination. DNA for the CDR3: TGTGCCAGCAGTGACTTCCCCCCGGCCAACAATGAGCAGTTCTTC. Its protein is CASSDFPPANNEQFF.